Listed here is a single T cell receptor (beta chain). Germline-derived CDR1 and CDR2 are KGHSH and LQKENI. CDR3 length: 15 residues. Germline trimming cut 3 bases from V and 6 bases from J; bases unmatched to any gene: 3. Assay used: immunoSEQ multiplex PCR; TCRdb lists only in-frame clones, some missing. The sample consists of hundreds of thousands of clones, roughly 89% of them appearing once. These data come from a study of blood T cell repertoires in COVID-19. Sample: PBMCs or T cells enriched from blood (not recorded which). V gene TRBV18 combines with J gene TRBJ1-4; 11 bases are a match to TRBD1. This receptor was taken from a woman aged 18 to 35 who had recovered from COVID-19. Here the CDR3 reads CASSPPGQGDEKLFF. DNA of the CDR3: TGTGCCAGCTCACCGCCGGGACAGGGGGATGAAAAACTGTTTTTT. The full variable domain, in which reference TRBV18 and TRBJ1-4 provide the parts outside the CDR3, is NAGVMQNPRHLVRRRGQEARLRCSPMKGHSHVYWYRQLPEEGLKFMVYLQKENIIDESGMPKERFSAEFPKEGPSILRIQQVVRGDSAAYFCASSPPGQGDEKLFFGSGTQLSVL.